Below are 18 T cell receptor beta chains sequenced from a single sample in a study of shared clonotypes between healthy human individuals. Data came from immunoSEQ multiplex PCR; TCRdb stores just in-frame clones and leaves some out. The table lists about 1.1 million clones, around three quarters of them singletons. Sequencing was done on a sample of memory CD4+ T cells from PBMCs. Noted subset: CD45RA-negative fraction. Source of these receptors: a man aged 18 to 30 in good health. Some clones in this sample may be carry-over from other donors' samples.

This chain connects TRBV18 to TRBJ1-5; no clear D gene. CDR3 length: 13 amino acids. Per the germline V gene, CDR1 is KGHSH and CDR2 is LQKENI. The V gene lost 6 bases and the J gene lost 3 bases, with 9 bases spanning the gap. CDR3 bases: TGTGCCAGCTCGGAAGGTACCAATCAGCCCCAGCATTTT. It translates to CASSEGTNQPQHF.

This chain links TRBV29-1 with TRBJ2-1, with D unclear. The CDR3 length is 13 residues. CDR1 and CDR2 (germline): SQVTM, ANQGSEA. The V end lost 2 bases, the J end lost 2 bases, and 7 bases lay between the germline ends. The CDR3 protein is CSVEFSTYNEQFF. The CDR3 DNA follows: TGCAGCGTTGAATTTTCTACCTACAATGAGCAGTTCTTC.

This clone was recorded only once. The V call is TRBV27, the J call TRBJ2-7; no firm D call. The ends were cut back, 5 bases at V and 2 bases at J, with 19 bases in the middle. CDR1 MNHEY and CDR2 SMNVEV come from the germline V gene (reference sequence). The CDR3 length is 16 residues. DNA for the CDR3: TGTGCCAGCAGTGCAGGTTTTAGCCCGCCAACCTACGAGCAGTACTTC. Amino acid sequence: CASSAGFSPPTYEQYF.

The V and J genes are TRBV6-6 and TRBJ2-7; D not certain. V lost 2 bases and J lost 0, with 8 bases in between. Germline CDR1 is MNHNY and CDR2 is SVGAGI (reference sequence). The CDR3 covers 14 residues. The CDR3 DNA reads TGTGCCAGCAGTTACGTGGCGGCCTCCTACGAGCAGTACTTC. Translating it yields CASSYVAASYEQYF.

The chain links TRBV9 to TRBJ2-5; tentative D call: TRBD2 (6 bases). The CDR3 spans 14 residues. V lost 3 bases and J lost 10, with 19 bases in between. Germline assignment: CDR1 SGDLS and CDR2 YYNGEE. The CDR3 sequence: CASSASGTRGGQYF. The CDR3 DNA reads as TGTGCCAGCAGCGCCTCCGGGACGCGGGGTGGCCAGTACTTC. The variable domain in full, with the rest retrieved from reference TRBV9 and TRBJ2-5, is DSGVTQTPKHLITATGQRVTLRCSPRSGDLSVYWYQQSLDQGLQFLIQYYNGEERAKGNILERFSAQQFPDLHSELNLSSLELGDSALYFCASSASGTRGGQYFGPGTRLLVL.

This clone has only one observation. This rearrangement joins TRBV18 to TRBJ2-1; 8 positions agree with TRBD2. Germline V lookup: CDR1 KGHSH, CDR2 LQKENI. The trim removed 3 bases at V and 10 bases at J, leaving 11 bases unmatched. CDR3 length: 15 amino acids. The CDR3 sequence is CASSPGLGGVGEQFF. The CDR3 DNA follows: TGTGCCAGCTCACCGGGACTAGGAGGGGTAGGAGAGCAGTTCTTC.

The V call is TRBV7-9, the J call TRBJ1-3; 7 bases fit TRBD1. Germline CDR1 reads SEHNR; CDR2 reads FQNEAQ (reference sequence). This CDR3 contains 17 residues. Trimming removed 5 bases from V and 5 bases from J; junction bases left unmatched: 15. The CDR3 sequence: CASSPGDSRSGRNTIYF. CDR3 in DNA: TGTGCCAGCAGCCCCGGGGACAGCAGATCAGGCAGAAACACCATATATTTT.

V usage is TRBV4-1 and J usage is TRBJ2-3; possibly TRBD2 for D (6 bases). Looked up from germline, CDR1 is MGHRA and CDR2 is YSYEKL. CDR3 length: 18 amino acids. V was pared by 0 bases and J by 0 bases, with 16 bases between. The CDR3 DNA reads as TGCGCCAGCAGCCAAGATCTTCTAACGGGAGCTAGCACAGATACGCAGTATTTT. It codes for CASSQDLLTGASTDTQYF.

This clone occurred a few times. V gene TRBV30 combines with J gene TRBJ1-1; possibly TRBD1 for D (6 bases). Trimming took off 2 bases at V and 1 base at J, with 11 bases between the two ends. Germline CDR1 GTSNPN, CDR2 SVGIG (reference sequence). The CDR3 covers 14 residues. In nucleotides, the CDR3 is TGTGCCTGGAGTCGGGGGCGCAAGAACACTGAAGCTTTCTTT. It yields the protein CAWSRGRKNTEAFF.

The chain links TRBV7-8 to TRBJ1-5, with D possibly TRBD1 on 5 matching bases. This CDR3 region has 13 residues. The germline V gene encodes CDR1 SGHVS and CDR2 FQNEAQ. Trimming shortened V by 5 bases and J by 6 bases, and 11 bases separated the two germline ends. CDR3 amino acids: CASSPRDGQPQHF. In DNA, the CDR3 is TGTGCCAGCAGCCCGAGGGACGGTCAGCCCCAGCATTTT.

The V gene is TRBV6-1, the J gene TRBJ2-1, with D uncertain. This CDR3 is built from 17 residues. V lost 3 bases, J lost 0 bases, and 15 bases lay in between. Germline values: CDR1 MNHNS, CDR2 SASEGT. CDR3 region: CASSDFRSPSSYNEQFF. The CDR3 DNA follows: TGTGCCAGCAGTGATTTCAGGTCCCCAAGCTCCTACAATGAGCAGTTCTTC.

With respect to this clone: This same CDR3 is encoded by further DNA sequences in the sample. V usage is TRBV7-2 and J usage is TRBJ2-1; D uncertain. There are 13 residues in the CDR3. Germline V lookup: CDR1 SGHTA, CDR2 FQGNSA. Trimming removed 1 base at V and 4 bases at J, with 5 bases between. The CDR3 region has the DNA TGTGCCAGCAGCTTAGGTTTGTACAATGAGCAGTTCTTC. It specifies CASSLGLYNEQFF.

CDR3 protein: CAWTPRGGRAGDTQYF. The CDR3 region has the DNA TGTGCCTGGACCCCCCGCGGCGGGAGGGCCGGAGATACGCAGTATTTT. V and J are TRBV30 and TRBJ2-3; TRBD2 aligns across 9 bases. The length of the CDR3 is 16 residues. Germline V gives CDR1 GTSNPN, CDR2 SVGIG (reference sequence). Losses at the gene ends were 4 bases for V and 5 bases for J; bases not matched to a gene: 13.

The chain uses TRBV11-2 and TRBJ2-1; D call uncertain. Germline-derived CDR1 and CDR2 are SGHAT and FQNNGV. The CDR3 consists of 14 residues. V was pared by 2 bases and J by 9 bases, with 14 bases between. The CDR3 protein is CASSLIGLGGEQFF. CDR3 DNA: TGTGCCAGCAGCTTAATCGGGCTGGGCGGTGAGCAGTTCTTC.

The gene calls are TRBV5-1 and TRBJ1-1, with D maybe TRBD1 (6 bases). Germline CDR1 and CDR2: SGHRS and YFSETQ. V gave up 4 bases and J gave up 1 base, with 11 bases separating them. The CDR3 covers 14 residues. The CDR3 sequence: CASSPDSWNTEAFF. The CDR3 region has the DNA TGCGCCAGCAGCCCGGACAGCTGGAACACTGAAGCTTTCTTT.

V gene TRBV27 combines with J gene TRBJ1-2; TRBD1 is a possible D gene (6 bases). CDR1 and CDR2 (germline): MNHEY, SMNVEV (reference sequence). V lost 6 bases to trimming and J lost 5 bases, with 13 bases between them. CDR3 length equals 13 residues. The CDR3 sequence: CASRGGGTYGYTF. The CDR3, as DNA: TGTGCCAGCAGAGGGGGAGGCACATATGGCTACACCTTC.

V gene TRBV7-2 combines with J gene TRBJ2-1; TRBD2 aligns across 8 bases. Looked up from germline, CDR1 is SGHTA and CDR2 is FQGNSA. After removal of 5 bases from V and 8 bases from J, the junction contained 8 bases not matched to a gene. This CDR3 spans 14 amino acids. As DNA, the CDR3 is TGTGCCAGCAGCATACCGGGACTAGTGCATGAGCAGTTCTTC. This gives the protein CASSIPGLVHEQFF.

This clone was seen repeatedly, ten times or more. The chain couples TRBV7-9 to TRBJ1-5, with a possible D match to TRBD1 (5 bases). CDR1 and CDR2 from the germline V gene are SEHNR and FQNEAQ (reference sequence). The ends were cut back, 5 bases at V and 2 bases at J, with 13 bases in the middle. This CDR3 is 15 amino acids long. CDR3 region: CASSKDRGGNQPQHF. CDR3 DNA sequence: TGTGCCAGCAGCAAGGACCGAGGGGGCAATCAGCCCCAGCATTTT. The complete variable domain, with remaining parts taken from reference TRBV7-9 and TRBJ1-5, reads DTGVSQNPRHKITKRGQNVTFRCDPISEHNRLYWYRQTLGQGPEFLTYFQNEAQLEKSRLLSDRFSAERPKGSFSTLEIQRTEQGDSAMYLCASSKDRGGNQPQHFGDGTRLSIL.